These 21 T cell receptor beta chains were sequenced from one sample in a study of post-analysis software for immune sequencing data. General observations from the study: The five TRBV segments detected at higher frequency in patients than in controls included TRBV5-6, TRBV5-1 and TRBV20-1.

Antigens for these TCRs are unknown. TCR beta libraries were prepared from cDNA with unique molecular identifiers. One entry per CDR3 protein results from TCRdb running MiXCR on the PCR reads. The data contain about 820,000 distinct CDR3 sequences, around 50% of them singletons. The sequencing sample was made of blood. These receptors all come from a girl aged 5 to 17 with multiple sclerosis.

The rearrangement uses TRBV19 and TRBJ2-5, with TRBD1 matching 8 bases. The CDR3 contains 14 residues. CDR1 is LNHDA, CDR2 SQIVND, per germline (reference sequence). The trim removed 4 bases at V and 11 bases at J, leaving 12 bases unmatched. The CDR3 region is CASSSWDRSNEQYF. The CDR3 bases are TGTGCCAGTAGTAGTTGGGACAGGAGCAATGAGCAGTACTTC.

This clonotype was picked up a small number of times. This chain uses TRBV6-5 with TRBJ2-1, with 7 nucleotides matching TRBD1. V dropped 0 bases and J dropped 9; count of bases not matched to a gene: 8. Germline V gene data show CDR1 as MNHEY and CDR2 as SVGAGI. CDR3 size: 15 residues. Written as DNA, the CDR3 is TGTGCCAGCAGTTACTCGCTCCTAGGGGGCGGTGAGCAGTTCTTC. As protein: CASSYSLLGGGEQFF.

This clonotype showed up just a few times. The chain has TRBV20-1 and TRBJ1-2, with 7 bases lining up with TRBD1. CDR1 and CDR2 from the germline V gene are DFQATT and SNEGSKA (reference sequence). This CDR3 is 14 amino acids long. With V trimmed by 3 bases and J by 6 bases, 10 bases remained unmatched. This CDR3 is CSARVLGGGDGYTF. The CDR3 DNA reads as TGCAGTGCTAGGGTTTTAGGGGGCGGGGATGGCTACACCTTC.

J is TRBJ2-5 and V is TRBV20-1, with 12 bases identical to TRBD2. V gave up 2 bases and J gave up 11 bases; unmatched junction bases: 12. The germline V gene has CDR1 DFQATT and CDR2 SNEGSKA (reference sequence). The CDR3 spans 15 residues. CDR3 sequence (DNA): TGCAGTGCTAGACATCCTACTAGCGGGAGGAGACAGCAGTACTTC. Translation gives CSARHPTSGRRQQYF.

V is TRBV11-1 and J is TRBJ2-7; TRBD1 matches at 10 bases. Germline values: CDR1 SGHAT, CDR2 FQDESV (reference sequence). J gave up 3 bases and V 5 bases, and 7 bases lay outside the gene matches. The CDR3 contains 15 residues. This CDR3 is CASSPRTGGFYEQYF. The CDR3 bases are TGTGCCAGCAGCCCCCGGACAGGGGGATTCTACGAGCAGTACTTC.

The chain couples TRBV29-1 to TRBJ2-3, with D uncertain. This CDR3 has 13 amino acids. The V end lost 4 bases, the J end lost 2 bases, and 10 bases lay between the germline ends. CDR1 is SQVTM, CDR2 ANQGSEA, per germline. CDR3 protein: CSVALTDTDTQYF. The DNA of the CDR3 is TGCAGCGTTGCGCTCACTGACACAGATACGCAGTATTTT.

This clonotype was found a few times. The rearrangement links TRBV7-9 to TRBJ2-3, with D possibly being TRBD1 (6 bases). Germline V gene lookup returns CDR1 SEHNR and CDR2 FQNEAQ (reference sequence). There are 14 residues in the CDR3. V lost 6 bases, J lost 3 bases, and 13 bases lay in between. The CDR3 DNA is TGTGCCAGCAGACTTAACAGGGCAACAGATACGCAGTATTTT. Its translation: CASRLNRATDTQYF.

Here the CDR3 DNA reads TGTGCCAGCAGTTACCCGGGAACCGGGGGGGAAGACAATGAGCAGTTCTTC. It codes for CASSYPGTGGEDNEQFF. V and J are TRBV6-6 and TRBJ2-1; 8 bases fit TRBD2. The trim removed 2 bases at V and 5 bases at J, leaving 11 bases unmatched. Germline values: CDR1 MNHNY, CDR2 SVGAGI (reference sequence). The CDR3 loop spans 17 amino acids.

CDR3 sequence reads: CASTTGAGLRESSYEQYF. CDR3 nucleotide sequence: TGTGCCAGCACCACCGGAGCGGGCCTCCGGGAGAGCTCCTACGAGCAGTACTTC. The chain uses TRBV12-3 or TRBV12-4 and TRBJ2-7, with a possible D match to TRBD2 (6 bases). The CDR3 spans 18 residues. Trimming left V 7 bases short and J 0 bases short, with 25 bases between.

The J gene is TRBJ2-7, the V gene TRBV12-3 or TRBV12-4, with TRBD1 as a possible D gene (6 bases). V was shortened by 5 bases and J by 2 bases, with 13 bases between the two germline ends. This CDR3 comprises 14 residues. The CDR3 loop reads CASSHRQEPYEQYF. In DNA form, the CDR3 reads TGTGCCAGCAGTCATCGACAGGAACCCTACGAGCAGTACTTC.

V gene TRBV5-6 combines with J gene TRBJ2-5; 7 nucleotides match TRBD2. The CDR3 length is 13 residues. V was clipped by 4 bases and J by 3 bases; unmatched bases: 3. The V gene's germline CDR1 is SGHDT and CDR2 YYEEEE. CDR3 sequence (DNA): TGTGCCAGCAGCACGCTAGCGGAAGAGACCCAGTACTTC. Translated, it gives CASSTLAEETQYF.

In its sample, this clonotype was seen a few times. The gene calls are TRBV29-1 and TRBJ2-7; TRBD1 aligns across 9 bases. J gave up 5 bases and V 0 bases, and 8 bases lay outside the gene matches. The CDR3 has 15 residues. Per the germline V gene, CDR1 is SQVTM and CDR2 is ANQGSEA. The DNA of the CDR3 is TGCAGCGTTGAAGAATGGGTACAGGGGGCCAACGAGCAGTACTTC. Translation gives CSVEEWVQGANEQYF.

This chain links TRBV20-1 with TRBJ2-3; 7 positions agree with TRBD2. Germline CDR1 reads DFQATT; CDR2 reads SNEGSKA (reference sequence). J lost 6 bases, V lost 6 bases, and 9 bases had no gene match. CDR3 length equals 13 residues. DNA of the CDR3: TGCAGTGCCGAGGGCGGGAGAAGGGATACGCAGTATTTT. As protein: CSAEGGRRDTQYF.

A single count supports this clonotype. The V and J genes are TRBV29-1 and TRBJ1-5; tentatively, D is TRBD1 (5 bases). The CDR3 covers 18 residues. The germline CDR1 and CDR2 sequences are SQVTM and ANQGSEA. The V end was cut by 4 bases, the J end by 2 bases, with 24 bases between. The CDR3 is CSVAYGREGLSGNQPQHF. CDR3 nucleotides: TGCAGCGTTGCGTATGGCAGGGAGGGCCTAAGTGGCAATCAGCCCCAGCATTTT.

The gene calls are TRBV29-1 and TRBJ2-5; 7 bases match TRBD2. The end of the DNA fits TRBJ2-7 better, so the J call may be wrong. From germline, CDR1 is SQVTM and CDR2 ANQGSEA. The CDR3 is made up of 14 amino acids. Here the CDR3 DNA reads TGCAGCGTTGAGCTTAGCGGGTTAAAATACGAGCAGTACTTC. The encoded protein is CSVELSGLKYEQYF.

This chain links TRBV20-1 with TRBJ2-5, with D perhaps matching TRBD1 (5 bases). The CDR3 consists of 12 residues. Germline V CDR1 and CDR2: DFQATT, SNEGSKA (reference sequence). Trimming removed 6 bases at V and 0 bases at J, with 8 bases between. DNA for the CDR3: TGCAGTGCGCCGACAGACCAAGAGACCCAGTACTTC. This translates into CSAPTDQETQYF.

This clonotype was counted only a few times. The chain joins TRBV20-1 to TRBJ2-5; 12 nucleotides agree with TRBD1. The CDR3 is made up of 15 amino acids. The V gene end was trimmed by 2 bases and the J gene end by 5 bases; junction bases not matched to a gene: 6. Germline V gene lookup returns CDR1 DFQATT and CDR2 SNEGSKA (reference sequence). As DNA, the CDR3 is TGCAGTGCTAGATCGCCCGGGACAGGGGGCGAGACCCAGTACTTC. Its translation is CSARSPGTGGETQYF.

This clonotype was detected only a few times. The CDR3 loop is CASSQTGDTEAFF. The CDR3 DNA reads as TGTGCCAGCAGCCAGACAGGGGACACTGAAGCTTTCTTT. The gene calls are TRBV7-3 and TRBJ1-1; 8 positions match TRBD1. With 5 bases clipped from V and 3 bases from J, the junction kept 2 bases outside the gene matches. This CDR3 is 13 amino acids long. CDR1 SGHTA and CDR2 FQGTGA come from the germline V gene.

The chain uses TRBV12-3 or TRBV12-4 and TRBJ1-1; 7 bases map to TRBD1. The CDR3 covers 14 residues. V dropped 3 bases and J dropped 7; count of bases not matched to a gene: 8. The CDR3 spells CASSFPTGTVEAFF. CDR3 DNA sequence: TGTGCCAGCAGTTTCCCCACCGGGACAGTTGAAGCTTTCTTT.

This clonotype was counted between two and nine times. The J gene is TRBJ2-7, the V gene TRBV5-6; D possibly uses TRBD1 or TRBD2 (6 bases each). Trimming pared 6 bases from V and 4 bases from J, leaving 17 bases between. The germline gives CDR1 SGHDT, CDR2 YYEEEE. This CDR3 contains 14 residues. The CDR3 protein is CASNKGGMPYEQYF. CDR3 sequence (DNA): TGTGCCAGCAACAAAGGGGGGATGCCTTACGAGCAGTACTTC. The full variable domain, with the rest looked up from reference TRBV5-6 and TRBJ2-7, is DAGVTQSPTHLIKTRGQQVTLRCSPKSGHDTVSWYQQALGQGPQFIFQYYEEEERQRGNFPDRFSGHQFPNYSSELNVNALLLGDSALYLCASNKGGMPYEQYFGPGTRLTVT.

The chain employs TRBV4-2 and TRBJ2-1; D is unresolved. This CDR3 has 11 amino acids. Between the trimmed V and J ends, which lost 1 base and 8 bases, there was a span of 3 bases. Germline lookup yields CDR1 LGHNA and CDR2 YNFKEQ. The CDR3 DNA follows: TGTGCCAGCAGCCAAGCAGATGAGCAGTTCTTC. It is translated as CASSQADEQFF.